A selection of T cell receptor beta chains follows, all from one sample in a study of cytomegalovirus exposure and HLA in healthy donors. The table came from immunoSEQ multiplex PCR; TCRdb's copy has only in-frame clones and leaves some out. The data contain 150,000 to 200,000 clones, roughly a tenth of them seen just once; the ten biggest clones take up approximately 1.3%. Material for sequencing was PBMCs. Receptors originate from a woman aged 25 to 39 in good health and CMV-seropositive. Each CDR3 is given with its conserved first and last residue. Each record gives: V gene, CDR3 length, J gene, CDR3 protein.

>TRBV19|16|TRBJ2-3
CASSPLARPSTDTQYF
>TRBV11-2|14|TRBJ1-1
CASSPGGGPTEAFF
>TRBV30|17|TRBJ2-6
CAWSGGAVSSGANVLTF
>TRBV5-4|17|TRBJ2-7
CASSFAGGLAGVYEQYF
>TRBV5-1|15|TRBJ2-3
CASSLLGQGPDTQYF
>TRBV9|17|TRBJ2-7
CASSAHREMGFNYEQYF
>TRBV6-5|15|TRBJ2-7
CASSTEREGQPEQYF
>TRBV5-4|14|TRBJ1-1
CASSSNRVSTEAFF
>TRBV13|12|TRBJ1-1
CASSGDGRGAFF
>TRBV2|13|TRBJ2-3
CATAGGAGGKVYF
>TRBV11-3|11|TRBJ1-2
CASSAQGCYTF
>TRBV27|15|TRBJ2-7
CASSSTSAISYEQYF
>TRBV25-1|13|TRBJ1-1
CASSDSRNTEAFF
>TRBV20-1|11|TRBJ1-2
CSAKRVNGYTF
>TRBV2|17|TRBJ2-2
CASRNGLAGGPAGELFF
>TRBV5-1|14|TRBJ1-6
CASSSGRSNSPLHF
>TRBV6-5|15|TRBJ2-7
CASSYSSGRSYEQYF
>TRBV9|13|TRBJ2-7
CASSPGLFYEQYF
>TRBV9|16|.
CASSVGGQGTTYEQYF
>TRBV14|13|TRBJ1-4
CASQRAYNEKLFF
>TRBV7-6|16|TRBJ2-5
CASSLRTGQREETQYF
>TRBV9|18|TRBJ2-1
CASSVPLGRSGRANEQFF
>TRBV2|12|TRBJ1-2
CASSGNRDGYTF
>TRBV19|15|TRBJ1-2
CASSILGTLIYGYTF
>TRBV6-1|13|TRBJ1-1
CASSRRVNTEAFF
>TRBV6-5|14|TRBJ1-1
CASSQTGLNTEAFF
>TRBV25-1|15|TRBJ1-1
CASGRAGQGDTEAFF
>TRBV9|15|TRBJ2-1
CASSPGLAENNEQFF
>TRBV5-1|15|TRBJ1-2
CASSLAPDTWAGYTF
>TRBV10-1|15|TRBJ2-7
CASSEPGQGANEQYF
>TRBV6-1|14|TRBJ2-3
CASRLDRATDTQYF
>TRBV19|18|TRBJ2-7
CASSPTLFLDRGDYEQYF
>TRBV18|13|TRBJ1-1
CASSGTGDTEAFF
>TRBV15|16|TRBJ2-7
CATSRDLGGSPYEQYF
>TRBV2|18|TRBJ2-6
CAGAGDRGKGSGANVLTF
>TRBV20-1|11|TRBJ1-2
CSAIGDYGYTF
>TRBV6-5|15|TRBJ1-4
CASSLPGQGFEKLFF
>TRBV7-6|12|TRBJ2-3
CASSTRREDKYF
>TRBV7-2|13|TRBJ2-2
CASSLGLVGELFF
>TRBV6-6|14|TRBJ2-7
CASSYSQGAGEQYF
>TRBV19|14|TRBJ2-1
CASWRQGSANEQFF
>TRBV2|14|TRBJ1-4
CASSLSGAREKLFF
>TRBV5-1|16|TRBJ2-2
CASSLLAGVSTGELFF
>TRBV7-2|15|TRBJ2-1
CASRVFLAGYNEQFF
>TRBV4-1|13|TRBJ1-6
CASSPQGGSPLHF
>TRBV19|17|TRBJ2-4
CASSTGLGTLAKNIQYF
>TRBV29-1|15|TRBJ1-1
CSVLDWSRAGTEAFF
>TRBV7-2|13|TRBJ2-5
CASSLSRQETQYF
>TRBV19|16|TRBJ2-7
CASSKPGLDPSSGQYF
>TRBV29-1|11|TRBJ1-2
CSVSEGYGYTF
>TRBV14|15|TRBJ1-5
CASSQDGRAGQPQHF
>TRBV7-2|14|TRBJ2-5
CASSLGGEQGTQYF
>TRBV9|15|TRBJ2-1
CASSVGIAGIYEQFF
>TRBV5-5|15|TRBJ2-3
CASSLGRRATDTQYF
>TRBV7-8|18|TRBJ2-6
CASSPTDRDSSGANVLTF
>TRBV2|15|TRBJ2-2
CASSGTGRNTGELFF
>TRBV2|18|TRBJ2-3
CASSDLYYREGGTDTQYF
>TRBV2|15|TRBJ1-1
CASSAGLRVNTEAFF
>TRBV7-7|16|TRBJ2-1
CASSLGGIQPYNEQFF